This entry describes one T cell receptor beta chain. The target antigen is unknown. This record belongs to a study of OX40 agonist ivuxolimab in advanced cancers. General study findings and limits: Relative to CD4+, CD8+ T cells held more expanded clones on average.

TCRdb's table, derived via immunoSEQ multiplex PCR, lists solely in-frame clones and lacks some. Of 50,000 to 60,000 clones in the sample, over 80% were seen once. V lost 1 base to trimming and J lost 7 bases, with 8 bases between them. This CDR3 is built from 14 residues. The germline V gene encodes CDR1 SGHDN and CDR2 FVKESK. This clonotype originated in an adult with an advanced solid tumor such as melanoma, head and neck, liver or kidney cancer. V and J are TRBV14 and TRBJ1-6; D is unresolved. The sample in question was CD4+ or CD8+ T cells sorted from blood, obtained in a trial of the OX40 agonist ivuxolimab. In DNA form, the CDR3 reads TGTGCCAGCAGCCAAGGGCGGGAAAATTCACCCCTCCACTTT. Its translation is CASSQGRENSPLHF. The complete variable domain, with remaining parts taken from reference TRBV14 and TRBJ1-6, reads EAGVTQFPSHSVIEKGQTVTLRCDPISGHDNLYWYRRVMGKEIKFLLHFVKESKQDESGMPNNRFLAERTGGTYSTLKVQPAELEDSGVYFCASSQGRENSPLHFGNGTRLTVT.